This record covers a single TCR beta chain. The sample is drawn from a study of blood T cells in healthy people across ages. Between the trimmed V and J ends, which lost 2 bases and 10 bases, there was a span of 3 bases. Germline lookup yields CDR1 MNHEY and CDR2 SMNVEV (reference sequence). CDR3 length: 11 residues. For the second PCR, which ran for about 7 to 11 cycles, a sample-barcoded 5' primer and a J-beta primer mix were used. TCRdb re-analysed the 5' RACE reads in MiXCR, keeping a single row per CDR3 protein. The table lists about 1.4 million distinct CDR3 sequences, 59% of them singletons. The specimen sequenced was blood. The chain carries TRBV27 and TRBJ1-6; D gene ambiguous. This receptor was obtained from a young man in good health. CDR3 amino acids: CASSLRSPLHF. The CDR3 bases are TGTGCCAGCAGTTTAAGGTCACCCCTCCACTTT.